What follows are 9 T cell receptor beta chains derived from one specimen sequenced in a study of T cell changes during pregnancy in multiple sclerosis. Clones were read by immunoSEQ multiplex PCR, and TCRdb kept only the in-frame ones, dropping some. The table includes some 12,000 clones, roughly nine tenths detected once. The specimen was CD8+ T cells from peripheral blood mononuclear cells, collected in the second trimester of pregnancy. These receptors all come from a female donor in good health, enrolled as a control in a pregnancy study.

The genes are TRBV11-2 and TRBJ1-1; TRBD1 is a possible D gene (5 bases). Per germline, CDR1 SGHAT and CDR2 FQNNGV. Deletions cut 2 bases from V and 0 bases from J, with 13 bases between. The CDR3 has 16 residues. CDR3 sequence: CASSLRTGGVNTEAFF. CDR3 DNA sequence: TGTGCCAGCAGCTTACGGACGGGGGGGGTGAACACTGAAGCTTTCTTT.

CDR3 DNA sequence: TGTGCCACCAGCAGAGATCGCTCGAGGGGGCCGGGGGCCTTGAACACTGAAGCTTTCTTT. It specifies CATSRDRSRGPGALNTEAFF. This chain links TRBV15 with TRBJ1-1; 7 bases are shared with TRBD1. Per germline, CDR1 LNHNV and CDR2 YYDKDF (reference sequence). The length of the CDR3 is 20 residues. V shed 0 bases and J 0 bases; nucleotides not matched to a gene: 16.

The chain joins TRBV13 to TRBJ1-1, with 10 bases matching TRBD1. V lost 6 bases, J lost 3 bases, and 7 bases stayed unmatched. This CDR3 is 15 amino acids long. Germline V gene sequence: CDR1 PRHDT, CDR2 FYEKMQ (reference sequence). The CDR3 reads CASSRTGGGDTEAFF. In DNA form, the CDR3 reads TGTGCCAGCAGTCGGACAGGGGGTGGGGACACTGAAGCTTTCTTT.

The gene calls are TRBV15 and TRBJ1-3; 11 bases map to TRBD1. The CDR3 loop spans 18 amino acids. Germline V gene sequence: CDR1 LNHNV, CDR2 YYDKDF (reference sequence). Trimming removed 6 bases from V and 0 bases from J; junction bases left unmatched: 10. The CDR3 sequence is CATSPVGQGAISGNTIYF. CDR3 sequence (DNA): TGTGCCACCAGTCCCGTTGGACAGGGGGCTATCTCTGGAAACACCATATATTTT.

The chain has TRBV27 and TRBJ2-7; 7 positions agree with TRBD1. This CDR3 is 17 amino acids long. After removal of 0 bases from V and 0 bases from J, the junction contained 8 bases not matched to a gene. Germline V gene lookup returns CDR1 MNHEY and CDR2 SMNVEV (reference sequence). CDR3 bases: TGTGCCAGCAGTTTATCGGTTGGGGACAGAGCCTCCTACGAGCAGTACTTC. The encoded protein is CASSLSVGDRASYEQYF.

This clone was counted between two and nine times. The chain has TRBV5-1 and TRBJ2-1; D not resolved. This CDR3 is 11 amino acids long. Trimming removed 5 bases from V and 9 bases from J, with 9 bases in between. Germline loops: CDR1 SGHRS, CDR2 YFSETQ. As DNA, the CDR3 is TGCGCCAGCAGTCCCGGAGCTGAGCAGTTCTTC. Translated, it gives CASSPGAEQFF.

This clone was seen a handful of times. The chain recombines TRBV6-4 with TRBJ2-3, with 8 positions matching TRBD1. This CDR3 spans 15 amino acids. V was pared by 3 bases and J by 5 bases, with 7 bases of the junction left unmatched. Germline V gene sequence: CDR1 MRHNA, CDR2 SNTAGT. The CDR3 here is CASSDQQGDLDTQYF. The CDR3 nucleotides are TGTGCCAGCAGTGATCAACAGGGGGATTTAGATACGCAGTATTTT.

This chain connects TRBV10-3 to TRBJ1-3, with 8 bases that match TRBD1. Trimming took 10 bases from V and 4 from J; bases not matched to a gene: 3. CDR3 size: 12 residues. In germline, CDR1 is ENHRY, CDR2 SYGVKD. Here the CDR3 reads CATTGDGNTIYF. As DNA, the CDR3 is TGTGCCACGACAGGGGACGGAAACACCATATATTTT.

This rearrangement joins TRBV19 to TRBJ2-7; D is perhaps TRBD1 (5 bases). The CDR3 runs to 13 residues. Germline V gene lookup returns CDR1 LNHDA and CDR2 SQIVND (reference sequence). Between the trimmed V and J ends, which lost 11 bases and 3 bases, there was a span of 17 bases. The CDR3 coding sequence is TGTGCCGGGCTTCCAGGGTCCTACTACGAGCAGTACTTC. This gives the protein CAGLPGSYYEQYF.